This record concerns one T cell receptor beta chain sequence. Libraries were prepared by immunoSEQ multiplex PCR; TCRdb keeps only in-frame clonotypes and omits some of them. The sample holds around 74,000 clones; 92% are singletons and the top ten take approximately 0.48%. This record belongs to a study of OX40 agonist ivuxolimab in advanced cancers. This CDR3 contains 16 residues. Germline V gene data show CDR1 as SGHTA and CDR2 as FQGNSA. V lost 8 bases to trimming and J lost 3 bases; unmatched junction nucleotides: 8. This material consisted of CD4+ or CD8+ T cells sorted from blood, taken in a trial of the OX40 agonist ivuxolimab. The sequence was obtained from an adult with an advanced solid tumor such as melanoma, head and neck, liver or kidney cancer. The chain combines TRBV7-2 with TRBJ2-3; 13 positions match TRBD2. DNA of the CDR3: TGTGCCAGCGGAACTAGCGGGAGGGCCAGAACAGATACGCAGTATTTT. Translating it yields CASGTSGRARTDTQYF. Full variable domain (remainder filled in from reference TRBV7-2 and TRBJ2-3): GAGVSQSPSNKVTEKGKDVELRCDPISGHTALYWYRQSLGQGLEFLIYFQGNSAPDKSGLPSDRFSAERTGGSVSTLTIQRTQQEDSAVYLCASGTSGRARTDTQYFGPGTRLTVL.